Following are 20 T cell receptor beta chains from one sample sequenced in a study of glioma-infiltrating T cells. The iRepertoire nested amplicon-rescue multiplex PCR amplified TCR alpha and beta CDR3s from RNA. TCRdb re-called the multiplex PCR reads with MiXCR, one entry per CDR3 protein. The sample comprises a few hundred thousand distinct CDR3 sequences, around 45% of which are singletons, and around 12% rests with the top ten. Sample: glioma tissue, nonneoplastic brain tissue, or PBMCs (not recorded which). Receptor source: a human donor with low-grade glioma or glioblastoma, undergoing nonglioma brain surgery, or in good health (not recorded which).

This clonotype has just a few counts. CDR3 sequence reads: CASTREYEQYF. The CDR3 DNA follows: TGTGCCAGCACTCGGGAGTACGAGCAGTACTTC. V and J are TRBV2 and TRBJ2-7; TRBD2 might be the D (6 bases). This CDR3 spans 11 amino acids. V shed 7 bases and J shed 4 bases, with 8 bases lying between them. Germline V gives CDR1 SNHLY, CDR2 FYNNEI.

J is TRBJ2-7 and V is TRBV7-2; the D call may be TRBD1 or TRBD2 (6 bases each). Germline lookup yields CDR1 SGHTA and CDR2 FQGNSA. With 1 base removed from V and 4 bases from J, the gap between germline ends came to 11 bases. This CDR3 contains 14 residues. The CDR3 reads CASSLVGGGYEQYF. The CDR3 DNA sequence: TGTGCCAGCAGCTTAGTCGGGGGCGGGTACGAGCAGTACTTC.

This clonotype was detected only once. Here the CDR3 reads CASSLSQTGELFF. The CDR3 nucleotides are TGTGCCAGCAGCTTAAGTCAGACCGGGGAGCTGTTTTTT. The V gene is TRBV7-9, the J gene TRBJ2-2; D unclear. Looked up from germline, CDR1 is SEHNR and CDR2 is FQNEAQ (reference sequence). V lost 2 bases, J lost 5 bases, and 6 bases lay in between. This CDR3 contains 13 residues.

To note about this clonotype: This sequence may be a read error, since a much larger clone differs from it by one base. The rearrangement uses TRBV28 and TRBJ1-2; no definite D call. The CDR3 extends over 12 amino acids. CDR1 is MDHEN, CDR2 SYDVKM, per germline. The CDR3 region is CASRPSIYGYAF. In DNA, the CDR3 is TGTGCCAGCAGACCCAGTATCTATGGCTACGCCTTC.

This clonotype was recorded a few times. The chain recombines TRBV20-1 with TRBJ1-2; D uncertain. Trimming stripped 1 base from V and 2 bases from J, with 11 bases between. CDR1 is DFQATT and CDR2 is SNEGSKA in the germline V gene (reference sequence). The CDR3 covers 14 residues. CDR3 residues: CSARGASQNYGYTF. For the CDR3, the DNA is TGCAGTGCTAGAGGGGCCAGCCAGAACTATGGCTACACCTTC.

For this clonotype: Because the CDR3 is missing its conserved closing phenylalanine or tryptophan, this is likely a read error. CDR3 sequence: CATSDSRQGGYLAFL. CDR3 DNA sequence: TGTGCCACCAGTGATTCTCGACAGGGAGGCTATTTAGCTTTCCTT. The V and J genes are TRBV24-1 and TRBJ1-1; TRBD1 matches at 7 bases. Germline trimming cut 2 bases from V and 10 bases from J; bases unmatched to any gene: 12. This CDR3 is built from 15 residues. Germline loops: CDR1 KGHDR, CDR2 SFDVKD.

Worth noting for this clonotype: This may arise from a read error, as a much more abundant clone is one base away. As DNA, the CDR3 is TGTGCCAGCCGGGGGCAGAACAATTACGAGCAGTTCTTC. As protein: CASRGQNNYEQFF. The chain couples TRBV27 to TRBJ2-1; possibly TRBD1 or TRBD2 for D (6 bases each). The CDR3 spans 13 residues. The germline V and J ends were trimmed by 8 bases and 10 bases, with 18 bases remaining between them. Germline-derived CDR1 and CDR2 are MNHEY and SMNVEV (reference sequence).

A word on this clonotype: A much larger clone differs by one base, so this may be a read error. The chain joins TRBV28 to TRBJ1-1; possibly TRBD1 for D (5 bases). Germline CDR1 MDHEN, CDR2 SYDVKM. This CDR3 is built from 15 residues. Here the CDR3 DNA reads TGTGCCAGCAGTTTGGGGGGTTTTTTATACACTGAAGCTCTCTTT. It is translated as CASSLGGFLYTEALF.

Concerning this clonotype: A read error is likely, as this CDR3 ends without the conserved phenylalanine or tryptophan. This chain links TRBV28 with TRBJ2-3; D perhaps matches TRBD2 (6 bases). CDR3 size: 13 residues. Between the trimmed V and J ends, which lost 6 bases and 6 bases, there was a span of 13 bases. Germline CDR1 and CDR2: MDHEN and SYDVKM. The CDR3 DNA reads as TGTGCCAGCAGCTACCCCGCGGGGGATACGCAGTATCTT. Translating gives CASSYPAGDTQYL.

Concerning this clonotype itself: A much larger clone sits a single nucleotide away, making a read error possible. This chain joins TRBV27 and TRBJ1-6, with D uncertain. The CDR3 is 15 amino acids. The germline V gene has CDR1 MNHEY and CDR2 SMNVEV (reference sequence). With 5 bases removed from V and 7 bases from J, the gap between germline ends came to 15 bases. The DNA of the CDR3 is TGTGCCAGCAGTCGCCCAGTCGGATGGAATTCACCCCTCCACTTT. Protein product: CASSRPVGWNSPLHF.

As concerns this clonotype: A read error may be the cause here, since a much bigger clone is one base away. The chain is built from TRBV14 and TRBJ1-5, with unresolved D. The germline gives CDR1 SGHDN, CDR2 FVKESK. Trimming took off 2 bases at V and 3 bases at J, with 11 bases between the two ends. This CDR3 has 15 amino acids. CDR3 coding DNA: TGTGCCAGCAGCCAATCTTCCGAGCCCAATCAGCCCCAGCATTTT. Its translation: CASSQSSEPNQPQHF.

The CDR3 sequence is CASKPPLIMRRAHNEQFF. CDR3 sequence (DNA): TGTGCCAGCAAGCCCCCCCTAATAATGAGGCGGGCGCACAATGAGCAGTTCTTC. This rearrangement joins TRBV27 to TRBJ2-1, with D perhaps TRBD2 (5 bases). The CDR3 has 18 residues. With 7 bases removed from V and 5 bases from J, the gap between germline ends came to 27 bases. Per the germline V gene, CDR1 is MNHEY and CDR2 is SMNVEV (reference sequence).

The CDR3 DNA reads TGCAGTGCTAGAGAAACTCCAGGGAAGTATCAGCCCCAGCATTTT. This translates into CSARETPGKYQPQHF. V and J are TRBV20-1 and TRBJ1-5; D perhaps matches TRBD1 (5 bases). Trimming left V 0 bases short and J 5 bases short, with 14 bases between. CDR1 is DFQATT, CDR2 SNEGSKA, per germline (reference sequence). This CDR3 is built from 15 residues.

Details on this clonotype: One base away lies a much larger clone, so this may be a sequencing read error. The J gene is TRBJ1-1, the V gene TRBV28; D not certain. The CDR3 covers 14 residues. The ends were cut back, 4 bases at V and 7 bases at J, with 16 bases in the middle. The germline CDR1 and CDR2 sequences are MDHEN and SYDVKM. This CDR3 reads CASSSCTVPYEAFF. In DNA form, the CDR3 reads TGTGCCAGCAGTTCATGTACGGTACCCTATGAAGCTTTCTTT.

This clonotype was seen only once. The J gene is TRBJ2-3, the V gene TRBV20-1; TRBD2 matches at 14 bases. The J segment lost 5 bases and the V segment lost 1 base, leaving 5 bases of the junction unmatched. The germline V gene encodes CDR1 DFQATT and CDR2 SNEGSKA (reference sequence). The length of the CDR3 is 16 residues. The chain's CDR3 is CSARGGTSGSRDTQYF. DNA for the CDR3: TGCAGTGCTAGAGGTGGGACTAGCGGGAGTAGAGATACGCAGTATTTT.

On this clonotype itself: This may stem from a read error, because a much larger clone lies one nucleotide away. No conserved phenylalanine or tryptophan is present at the end of the CDR3, so a read error is the likely explanation. V is TRBV20-1 and J is TRBJ2-1; TRBD2 is a possible D gene (5 bases). CDR3 length: 13 amino acids. Germline V gives CDR1 DFQATT, CDR2 SNEGSKA (reference sequence). Trimming took 5 bases from V and 2 from J, leaving 10 bases between them. CDR3 sequence: CSAPERTYNEQFL. CDR3 sequence (DNA): TGCAGTGCTCCGGAGCGGACCTACAATGAGCAGTTCCTC.

The chain carries TRBV28 and TRBJ1-1, with a weak D call TRBD1 (6 bases). Trimming stripped 2 bases from V and 0 bases from J, with 10 bases between. The CDR3 consists of 15 residues. Per the germline V gene, CDR1 is MDHEN and CDR2 is SYDVKM. For the CDR3, the DNA is TGTGCCAGCAGTTTACCAACAGGGATGAACACTGAAGCTTTCTTT. The encoded protein is CASSLPTGMNTEAFF.

V and J are TRBV19 and TRBJ2-7, with D tentatively TRBD1 (5 bases). Trimming removed 3 bases from V and 3 bases from J, with 12 bases in between. Germline V gene lookup returns CDR1 LNHDA and CDR2 SQIVND (reference sequence). The CDR3 has 14 residues. The chain's CDR3 is CASSMAQGFYEQYF. The CDR3 coding sequence is TGTGCCAGTAGTATGGCGCAGGGATTCTACGAGCAGTACTTC.

This clonotype was seen more than once but under ten times. This chain joins TRBV28 and TRBJ2-3, with 7 nucleotides matching TRBD2. J gave up 2 bases and V 4 bases, and 12 bases lay outside the gene matches. Germline lookup yields CDR1 MDHEN and CDR2 SYDVKM. The CDR3 has 17 residues. The CDR3 coding sequence is TGTGCCAGCAGTTCCCATCCAGCGGGACTAAACACAGATACGCAGTATTTT. Its translation is CASSSHPAGLNTDTQYF.

In DNA, the CDR3 is TGCAGTGCTAGACCCCCCCGGGGGGCCTACGAGCAGTACTTC. This codes for CSARPPRGAYEQYF. The V gene is TRBV20-1, the J gene TRBJ2-7, with 7 bases that match TRBD2. The trim removed 2 bases at V and 2 bases at J, leaving 6 bases unmatched. CDR1 is DFQATT and CDR2 is SNEGSKA in the germline V gene (reference sequence). This CDR3 comprises 14 residues.